This T cell receptor (beta chain) derives from a study of cytomegalovirus exposure and HLA in healthy donors (dated by TCRdb to 2015 to 2018). General notes on the study: In an earlier analysis of approximately 500 of the donors, roughly 300 Gb of sequence data and 120 million or so unique TCR beta sequences from 150 million to 200 million T cells were reported. The study aimed to test whether signatures of past pathogen exposure could be identified by cataloging public T cell receptors. Rather than using new phenotypic data, the later analysis identified candidate immune exposures from TCR beta sequences and from how often those sequences occurred across donors. Roughly five DR-DQ haplotypes were handled as single units for association and clustering because linkage in the cohort was strong. The number of typed donors differed by locus: about 620-640 for A, B, C, DRB1 and DQB1; approximately 520 for DQA1; 600 to 610 for DPA1; and 400 to 480 for DPB1. A later genetic analysis used genome-wide SNP genotypes for about 55% of the 666 donors, treating that subset as a discovery cohort. Across some 400 genotyped donors of the cohort, an average of roughly 250,000 unique TCR beta nucleotide sequences per donor were sequenced, and around 20% of those sequences were non-productive. An earlier analysis of roughly 600 of the donors used high-throughput TCR beta sequencing to judge whether each TCR beta V gene segment behaved as functional or pseudogenic. A later analysis re-analyzed previously published TCR beta repertoires from 650 to 800 donors and added high-resolution HLA genotyping to study TCR occurrence patterns. About 280 gigabases of sequencing data and around 85 million unique TCR sequences made up an early release that covered 500 to 700 HLA-typed donors. Among the roughly 400 genotyped donors, 75% to 90% belonged to the genetic ancestry cluster associated with self-reported Caucasian donors. To predict cytomegalovirus infection status, the study brought together high-throughput TCR immunosequencing, statistical association of individual TCRs with disease status, and machine learning. Class I and class II HLA loci were covered by the typing at four-digit resolution. Every repertoire in the discovery cohort had been generated on one and the same sequencing platform. The T cell repertoires of 550 to 850 subjects were profiled by immunosequencing and related to cytomegalovirus serostatus. In addition to the first cohort of roughly 670 subjects, a separate validation cohort of over 90 different subjects was used. Donor age, sex, ethnicity and CMV serostatus were collected together with the repertoire data. What the study reported, not specific to this receptor: Because counts were too low, about 15 rarely observed V segments, including chromosome 9 orphons, were left out of the earlier analysis of about 620 of the donors. In a later analysis, HLA-associated TCR beta chains were found to be more clonally expanded and to have lower generation probabilities than equally common non-associated chains. In an earlier analysis of roughly 560 of the donors, most TCR beta V segments were observed in productive rearrangements about 87% or about 30% of the time, broadly matching IMGT annotations. The study gave a list of 150 to 200 TCR beta chains associated with cytomegalovirus. A further reported finding was that TCR beta sequences accurately predicted the HLA-A and HLA-B alleles for most subjects in the first cohort. In a later analysis, some 18,000 TCR beta sequences were associated with specific HLA alleles at a false discovery rate of 0.05. When HLA alleles, especially DR and DQ, strongly co-occurred, attributing TCR associations to individual alleles was difficult. It was suggested by the authors that the approach could potentially be generalized to other disease states and immunological phenotypes. A group of highly shared sequence variants was considered likely to be a technical artifact of the sequencing pipeline. Three of the identified cytomegalovirus-associated TCR beta chains were confirmed in vitro to be specific for cytomegalovirus antigens. A later genetic analysis associated a missense DCLRE1C variant with V-gene and J-gene trimming of TCR beta chains, and an independent cohort replicated the association. According to a later analysis, TCR association rates differed among HLA loci, with DRB1 alleles showing the most associated TCRs and HLA-C alleles showing the fewest. A later analysis found that most CMV-associated TCR beta chains appeared HLA-restricted, with HLA associations seemingly driven largely by CMV exposure. In a later genetic analysis, fewer N-insertions in productive TCRs were reported among donors in an Asian-associated ancestry cluster than the approximately 710-donor mean. The presence/absence analyses assumed that sequencing depth was roughly uniform across donors, and that assumption may not be true. The cohort was sequenced for TCR beta chains only, and without alpha or paired-chain data the features that could be detected were limited. A later analysis reported that several top co-occurrence clusters appeared linked to parvovirus B19, influenza, CMV and Epstein-Barr virus. Because HLA typing was missing for some donors at each locus, association tests included only the typed subset. CMV serostatus was the only immune exposure information available for the cohort. Some IMGT-functional V segments, including TRBV6-2 and TRBV6-3, could not be distinguished by the 87-base-pair reads and were therefore excluded. While some public TCRs were present in many individuals, most TCR sequences turned up only very rarely across donors. In both the original and validation cohorts, the classifier was reported to diagnose cytomegalovirus status with high specificity and sensitivity. Linkage disequilibrium might explain the correlated functional status among segregating V segments, but an unknown experimental factor could not be excluded.

In total, roughly 670 healthy bone marrow donors made up the cohort. At the time of sampling, all cohort members were nominally healthy, though unrecorded immune exposures were likely present. The donor tested CMV seronegative and was one of the 352 seronegative cohort members. Every donor gave a peripheral blood sample, and the peripheral blood mononuclear cells from that sample were used for TCR beta sequencing. Genomic DNA was extracted from the blood cell samples with the Qiagen DNeasy Blood Extraction Kit. About this clone itself: Its antigen remains undetermined. No clone much larger than this one lies a single base away; base qualities are absent.

Taken from cysteine to phenylalanine, the CDR3 has 16 residues. Only the CDR3 DNA stays, 48 bases, in frame from base 1. Trimming takes 0 bases off V and 2 bases off J; junction bases not matched to a gene: 8. CDR1 and CDR2 are drawn from the germline V gene (reference sequence): GTSNPN, SVGIG. The library was obtained by the immunoSEQ multiplex PCR assay. A mixture of 60 forward primers for TCR Vbeta segments and 13 reverse primers for TCR Jbeta segments was used in the multiplex PCR. The CDR3 region of rearranged TCR beta genes was amplified from genomic DNA by a multiplex PCR assay. Amplified TCR beta libraries were sequenced as 87-base-pair reads on the Illumina HiSeq System. Under the source paper's analysis protocol: A later analysis tallied roughly 76 million unique TCR beta chains across the 700 or so repertoires, and 10 million to 11 million of those chains were shared by two or more donors. To remove PCR and sequencing errors, raw reads were error-corrected and collapsed into unique sequences using a nearest-neighbor algorithm that merged closely related sequences. Alignment of CDR3 sequences to IMGT reference sequences was used to assign V, D and J gene segments. For a sequence to be retained, at least a six-nucleotide match to both a V gene segment and a J gene segment was required. A rearrangement counted as productive if the CDR3 had no stop codons and remained in frame with V and J, and every other rearrangement counted as non-productive. Following IMGT convention, CDR3 was defined as the stretch from the second conserved V-encoded cysteine to the conserved J-encoded phenylalanine. Sequences without an unambiguous match to a single V gene segment were excluded from the earlier analysis of a few hundred of the donors. In an earlier analysis of 587 of the donors, V segments were called functional above 56.7% productive rearrangements and were called segregating when the between-donor standard deviation exceeded 5%. A statistical classification framework was built for diagnosing cytomegalovirus status from the catalog of TCR beta chain sequences. In a later analysis, V and J genes were assigned by comparing TCR nucleotide sequences against IMGT/GENE-DB human TR gene sequences. A later analysis assigned CDR3 sequences and most-parsimonious VDJ recombination scenarios with the TCRdist pipeline. A later analysis defined each TCR beta chain by its CDR3 amino acid sequence plus V-gene family, and excluded reads lacking a unique V-gene family. A later analysis removed roughly 590 highly shared, low-generation-probability nucleotide sequences to deal with suspected cross-contamination and a sequencing artifact. In a later analysis, a clonal expansion index was calculated for each public chain from normalized within-repertoire ranks of inferred template counts. Generation probabilities in a later analysis came from a VDJ recombination model fitted to out-of-frame rearrangements, and those results were checked against IGoR. In a later analysis, TCR-TCR, TCR-HLA and TCR-CMV co-occurrence was scored with hypergeometric tests, and a repertoire-size bias correction was applied to TCR pairs. To estimate false discovery rates, a later analysis permuted the HLA or CMV assignments 20 times. In a later analysis, co-occurring TCRs were grouped with DBSCAN, and TCRdist sequence similarity was added when clustering was performed within HLA-allele-positive subsets. Co-occurrence clustering excluded repertoires with fewer than 30,000 or more than 120,000 public chains, plus five with anomalous nucleotide sharing. TCRdb holds this immuneACCESS table with in-frame rearrangements only. Some clones are missing; in checked studies, unresolved V genes explain under half, and the rest has no known cause. The V and J calls and clone size are taken from that table; D and trimming were inferred from the DNA. Counted in this sample were roughly 180,000 clones; roughly 84% of them appeared once. Roughly 1% of the sample is taken by the ten largest.

The receptor chain draws on TRBV30 and TRBJ2-5; 8 bases in the middle match TRBD2. The sequence was collected from a man between 25 and 39 years old in good health and CMV-seronegative. The sample taken for sequencing was PBMCs. The DNA sequence reads TGTGCCTGGAGTGTACTTGCGGGGGGACTGCAAGAGACCCAGTACTTC. This sequence encodes CAWSVLAGGLQETQYF. Supplemented by the reference TRBV30 and TRBJ2-5 proteins around the CDR3, the complete variable domain is SQTIHQWPATLVQPVGSPLSLECTVEGTSNPNLYWYRQAAGRGLQLLFYSVGIGQISSEVPQNLSASRPQDRQFILSSKKLLLSDSGFYLCAWSVLAGGLQETQYFGPGTRLLVL.